A single sample gave rise to the 32 T cell receptor beta chains below, sequenced in a study of T cell changes during pregnancy in multiple sclerosis. Assay: immunoSEQ multiplex PCR; the TCRdb copy retains only in-frame clones and omits some. The repertoire has tens of thousands of clones, 92% of them found once; the top ten carry more than 1.1%. This sample comprised peripheral blood, obtained after pregnancy. The receptors derive from a female donor with multiple sclerosis, enrolled in a pregnancy study.

This chain connects TRBV6-1 to TRBJ2-3; TRBD1 matches 9 bases. V gave up 7 bases and J gave up 5 bases; unmatched junction bases: 1. Germline lookup yields CDR1 MNHNS and CDR2 SASEGT. The CDR3 length is 12 residues. The CDR3 here is CASKTGGDTQYF. CDR3 DNA: TGTGCCAGCAAGACAGGGGGAGATACGCAGTATTTT.

The CDR3 reads CAITGQGYNEQFF. In DNA, the CDR3 is TGTGCCATCACTGGCCAGGGCTACAATGAGCAGTTCTTC. V usage is TRBV10-3 and J usage is TRBJ2-1, with D possibly being TRBD1 (5 bases). The germline V and J ends were trimmed by 7 bases and 3 bases, with 10 bases remaining between them. Per germline, CDR1 ENHRY and CDR2 SYGVKD. CDR3 length: 13 amino acids.

The J gene is TRBJ2-1, the V gene TRBV2; possible D gene TRBD2, 6 bases. The CDR3 consists of 12 residues. V dropped 6 bases and J dropped 6 bases, with 9 bases sitting between them. Germline CDR1 is SNHLY and CDR2 is FYNNEI. CDR3 protein: CASRGGPNEQFF. In DNA form, the CDR3 reads TGTGCCAGCAGAGGAGGGCCCAATGAGCAGTTCTTC.

The rearrangement joins TRBV2 to TRBJ1-1; D gene ambiguous. CDR3 size: 14 residues. The V gene's germline CDR1 is SNHLY and CDR2 FYNNEI. V was clipped by 6 bases and J by 1 base, with 12 bases between them. In nucleotides, the CDR3 is TGTGCCAGCAGAAAGACGGGGAAGAACACTGAAGCTTTCTTT. Residues: CASRKTGKNTEAFF.

This clone was seen only once. This chain uses TRBV5-8 with TRBJ2-7; D might be TRBD2 (6 bases). Germline values: CDR1 SGHTS, CDR2 YDEGEE. With 4 bases removed from V and 0 bases from J, the gap between germline ends came to 26 bases. The CDR3 totals 19 residues. The CDR3 nucleotides read TGTGCCAGCAGCGGGGCTAGAGGGCTGAGCGGGCCCTCCTCCTACGAGCAGTACTTC. It encodes CASSGARGLSGPSSYEQYF.

This rearrangement joins TRBV7-9 to TRBJ1-1; the D is unclear. Per germline, CDR1 SEHNR and CDR2 FQNEAQ (reference sequence). The CDR3 is 15 residues long. V was trimmed by 5 bases and J by 2 bases, leaving 15 bases between them. The CDR3 DNA is TGTGCCAGCAGCCCGACGCTGGACTTTAACACTGAAGCTTTCTTT. It specifies CASSPTLDFNTEAFF.

The chain recombines TRBV20-1 with TRBJ1-1, with no clear D. The V end lost 3 bases, the J end lost 3 bases, and 2 bases lay between the germline ends. Per the germline V gene, CDR1 is DFQATT and CDR2 is SNEGSKA (reference sequence). This CDR3 has 10 amino acids. CDR3 protein: CSASYTEAFF. The CDR3 nucleotides are TGCAGTGCTAGCTACACTGAAGCTTTCTTT.

The chain couples TRBV28 to TRBJ2-5; TRBD2 aligns across 13 bases. This CDR3 comprises 14 residues. V lost 10 bases to trimming and J lost 5 bases; unmatched junction nucleotides: 7. The germline V gene encodes CDR1 MDHEN and CDR2 SYDVKM. This CDR3 reads CATYTSGRGETQYF. The CDR3 DNA sequence: TGTGCCACCTATACTAGCGGGAGGGGGGAGACCCAGTACTTC.

J is TRBJ1-3 and V is TRBV5-1, with D unclear. The CDR3 spans 15 residues. The V end was cut by 0 bases, the J end by 8 bases, with 15 bases between. Germline V CDR1 and CDR2: SGHRS, YFSETQ. CDR3 nucleotide sequence: TGCGCCAGCAGCTTGGGGACTCTGCTCGTGGACACCATATATTTT. It translates to CASSLGTLLVDTIYF.

In DNA form, the CDR3 reads TGCGCCAGCAGCAGGTTAGGGGCCAACTATGGCTACACCTTC. Protein sequence: CASSRLGANYGYTF. This chain connects TRBV5-1 to TRBJ1-2; a weak D match, TRBD1 (5 bases). The CDR3 covers 14 residues. Germline lookup yields CDR1 SGHRS and CDR2 YFSETQ. The V and J ends lost 4 bases and 2 bases respectively, with 12 bases between them.

The chain uses TRBV6-6 and TRBJ1-1, with 10 nucleotides matching TRBD1. This CDR3 is 14 amino acids long. V gave up 5 bases and J gave up 5 bases; unmatched junction bases: 5. CDR1 and CDR2 from the germline V gene are MNHNY and SVGAGI (reference sequence). CDR3 sequence reads: CASSVGQGITEAFF. CDR3 nucleotides: TGTGCCAGCAGTGTGGGACAGGGGATTACTGAAGCTTTCTTT.

The chain has TRBV6-4 and TRBJ2-3, with 11 bases fitting TRBD2. Per the germline V gene, CDR1 is MRHNA and CDR2 is SNTAGT. V was pared by 4 bases and J by 5 bases, with 5 bases of the junction left unmatched. This CDR3 region has 15 residues. CDR3 coding DNA: TGTGCCAGCAGTGGAACTAGCGGGAGTGGAGATACGCAGTATTTT. Amino acids: CASSGTSGSGDTQYF.

The V call is TRBV14, the J call TRBJ2-7, with D possibly TRBD2 on 6 matching bases. Deletions cut 4 bases from V and 2 bases from J, with 15 bases between. This CDR3 contains 15 residues. Germline V gene data show CDR1 as SGHDN and CDR2 as FVKESK. The CDR3 spells CASSPSSDWAYEQYF. The CDR3 coding sequence is TGTGCCAGCAGCCCATCTAGCGACTGGGCCTACGAGCAGTACTTC.

The chain combines TRBV19 with TRBJ1-5; 7 bases match TRBD1. CDR1 and CDR2 from the germline V gene are LNHDA and SQIVND (reference sequence). This CDR3 has 17 residues. The V segment lost 1 base and the J segment 0 bases; nucleotides outside the gene matches: 6. The CDR3 nucleotides are TGTGCCAGTAGTATAGCCCCGACAGGGAGTAGCAATCAGCCCCAGCATTTT. Amino acids: CASSIAPTGSSNQPQHF.

This clone appeared a single time. The chain has TRBV4-3 and TRBJ2-3; D possibly corresponds to TRBD2 (6 bases). The V gene lost 0 bases and the J gene lost 7 bases, with 14 bases spanning the gap. The CDR3 is 15 residues long. The germline gives CDR1 LGHNA, CDR2 YSLEER. The DNA for the CDR3 is TGCGCCAGCAGCCAAGATCCCCTAGCGAGAAATACGCAGTATTTT. This codes for CASSQDPLARNTQYF.

The rearrangement uses TRBV5-1 and TRBJ2-1; TRBD2 matches 7 bases. The V segment lost 0 bases and the J segment 5 bases; nucleotides outside the gene matches: 5. CDR1 and CDR2 from the germline V gene are SGHRS and YFSETQ. The CDR3 runs to 15 residues. The CDR3, as DNA: TGCGCCAGCAGCTTGGGAGGGAGGGAAAACAATGAGCAGTTCTTC. It encodes CASSLGGRENNEQFF.

This clone was picked up a small number of times. V and J are TRBV6-5 and TRBJ1-5, with TRBD1 matching over 8 bases. V lost 0 bases to trimming and J lost 7 bases; unmatched junction nucleotides: 5. This CDR3 has 15 amino acids. The germline CDR1 and CDR2 sequences are MNHEY and SVGAGI. The CDR3 bases are TGTGCCAGCAGTTACTCCGGGACAGGTAAACAGCCCCAGCATTTT. Protein sequence: CASSYSGTGKQPQHF.

The V and J genes are TRBV7-6 and TRBJ2-7; 8 nucleotides line up with TRBD1. J gave up 2 bases and V 7 bases, and 7 bases lay outside the gene matches. The CDR3 loop spans 14 amino acids. Germline V gene data show CDR1 as SGHVS and CDR2 as FNYEAQ. This chain's CDR3 is CASTLGQGAYEQYF. CDR3 nucleotide sequence: TGTGCCAGCACCCTTGGACAGGGAGCCTACGAGCAGTACTTC.

The V gene is TRBV7-8, the J gene TRBJ1-4; D is possibly TRBD1 (6 bases). The CDR3 has 17 residues. The V end was cut by 5 bases, the J end by 0 bases, with 16 bases between. CDR1 is SGHVS and CDR2 is FQNEAQ in the germline V gene. The CDR3 region is CASSLYRAPSTNEKLFF. DNA of the CDR3: TGTGCCAGCAGCCTCTACAGGGCCCCTTCAACTAATGAAAAACTGTTTTTT. Supplemented by reference TRBV7-8 and TRBJ1-4, the full variable domain reads GAGVSQSPRYKVAKRGQDVALRCDPISGHVSLFWYQQALGQGPEFLTYFQNEAQLDKSGLPSDRFFAERPEGSVSTLKIQRTQQEDSAVYLCASSLYRAPSTNEKLFFGSGTQLSVL.

This chain uses TRBV9 with TRBJ1-1, with a possible D match to TRBD1 (5 bases). This CDR3 comprises 14 residues. V lost 5 bases and J lost 4, with 15 bases in between. Per germline, CDR1 SGDLS and CDR2 YYNGEE. The CDR3 DNA reads TGTGCCAGCAGGGGGGACGGAGGGTCCACTGAAGCTTTCTTT. This gives the protein CASRGDGGSTEAFF.

The CDR3 nucleotides read TGCAGCGTTGGGGTACAGGGTCCCGAGCAGTACTTC. Protein sequence: CSVGVQGPEQYF. V gene TRBV29-1 combines with J gene TRBJ2-7; D may be TRBD1 (6 bases). Germline values: CDR1 SQVTM, CDR2 ANQGSEA. The CDR3 length is 12 residues. V dropped 4 bases and J dropped 6 bases, with 13 bases sitting between them.

V gene TRBV5-5 combines with J gene TRBJ1-5; D gene uncertain. V gave up 4 bases and J gave up 7 bases, with 18 bases separating them. The CDR3 consists of 15 residues. Germline V gene sequence: CDR1 SGHKS, CDR2 YYEKEE (reference sequence). The DNA of the CDR3 is TGTGCCAGCAGCCCCCAGGCGGGTTTGAGGCAGCCCCAGCATTTT. Translating gives CASSPQAGLRQPQHF.

The chain has TRBV4-1 and TRBJ2-1; 7 nucleotides agree with TRBD2. The CDR3 runs 15 residues. V lost 1 base and J lost 8; bases outside the gene matches: 8. Germline V CDR1 and CDR2: MGHRA, YSYEKL. The CDR3 loop reads CASSQGGSDGDEQFF. The CDR3 coding sequence is TGCGCCAGCAGCCAAGGCGGGAGTGATGGGGATGAGCAGTTCTTC.

This chain joins TRBV7-3 and TRBJ2-3, with 10 nucleotides matching TRBD2. Trimming took 2 bases from V and 6 from J; bases not matched to a gene: 5. Germline V lookup: CDR1 SGHTA, CDR2 FQGTGA. This CDR3 is 15 amino acids long. This CDR3 is CASSLVAGGGDTQYF. The CDR3 bases are TGTGCCAGCAGCTTAGTAGCGGGAGGAGGTGATACGCAGTATTTT.

The rearrangement uses TRBV5-1 and TRBJ1-4, with 9 bases matching TRBD1. Germline assignment: CDR1 SGHRS and CDR2 YFSETQ. After removal of 4 bases from V and 4 bases from J, the junction contained 5 bases not matched to a gene. This CDR3 has 15 residues. CDR3 in amino acids: CASSLTGGVNEKLFF. CDR3 in DNA: TGCGCCAGCAGCCTGACAGGGGGAGTTAATGAAAAACTGTTTTTT.

V and J are TRBV4-1 and TRBJ2-7; TRBD1 matches at 10 bases. Trimming cost V 5 bases and J 5 bases; bases outside gene matches: 21. The CDR3 sequence is 19 residues long. CDR1 and CDR2 from the germline V gene are MGHRA and YSYEKL. In DNA, the CDR3 is TGCGCCAGCAGCGAAATCGAAGACAGGGGGCGCCGGCTTTCCCACGAGCAGTACTTC. Amino acid sequence: CASSEIEDRGRRLSHEQYF.

This chain uses TRBV2 with TRBJ2-7; maybe TRBD2 (6 bases). This CDR3 is 15 amino acids long. Germline V CDR1 and CDR2: SNHLY, FYNNEI. Deletions cut 8 bases from V and 4 bases from J, with 21 bases between. The CDR3 spells CASRDRGTDYYEQYF. DNA of the CDR3: TGTGCCAGCCGAGATCGGGGGACCGACTATTACGAGCAGTACTTC.

V usage is TRBV5-1 and J usage is TRBJ2-3, with 14 nucleotides matching TRBD2. The CDR3 consists of 16 residues. J lost 5 bases, V lost 4 bases, and 6 bases had no gene match. CDR1 SGHRS and CDR2 YFSETQ come from the germline V gene. DNA of the CDR3: TGCGCCAGCAGCCCCTTGACTAGCGGGAGGGTAGATACGCAGTATTTT. It is translated as CASSPLTSGRVDTQYF. Full variable domain (outside the CDR3, taken from reference TRBV5-1 and TRBJ2-3): KAGVTQTPRYLIKTRGQQVTLSCSPISGHRSVSWYQQTPGQGLQFLFEYFSETQRNKGNFPGRFSGRQFSNSRSEMNVSTLELGDSALYLCASSPLTSGRVDTQYFGPGTRLTVL.

A single count supports this clone. The chain joins TRBV7-9 to TRBJ2-3, with 13 nucleotides matching TRBD2. Germline loops: CDR1 SEHNR, CDR2 FQNEAQ (reference sequence). J lost 0 bases, V lost 5 bases, and 5 bases had no gene match. CDR3 size: 17 residues. This chain's CDR3 is CASSPRTSGSSTDTQYF. Written as DNA, the CDR3 is TGTGCCAGCAGCCCACGGACTAGCGGGAGTAGCACAGATACGCAGTATTTT.

V and J are TRBV9 and TRBJ2-1; D is ambiguous. CDR1 and CDR2 (germline): SGDLS, YYNGEE. This CDR3 region has 13 residues. V shed 8 bases and J shed 1 base, with 10 bases lying between them. CDR3 residues: CASSERSYNEQFF. The CDR3 region has the DNA TGTGCCAGTAGTGAGAGGTCCTACAATGAGCAGTTCTTC. The full variable domain, with the rest looked up from reference TRBV9 and TRBJ2-1, is DSGVTQTPKHLITATGQRVTLRCSPRSGDLSVYWYQQSLDQGLQFLIQYYNGEERAKGNILERFSAQQFPDLHSELNLSSLELGDSALYFCASSERSYNEQFFGPGTRLTVL.

This rearrangement joins TRBV5-1 to TRBJ2-5, with D possibly being TRBD2 (5 bases). Germline CDR1 SGHRS, CDR2 YFSETQ. This CDR3 is 13 amino acids long. Trimming left V 7 bases short and J 3 bases short, with 13 bases between. The CDR3 region is CASVVDSEETQYF. Here the CDR3 DNA reads TGCGCCAGCGTCGTGGATAGCGAAGAGACCCAGTACTTC. Full variable domain (rest looked up from reference TRBV5-1 and TRBJ2-5): KAGVTQTPRYLIKTRGQQVTLSCSPISGHRSVSWYQQTPGQGLQFLFEYFSETQRNKGNFPGRFSGRQFSNSRSEMNVSTLELGDSALYLCASVVDSEETQYFGPGTRLLVL.

The J gene is TRBJ2-7, the V gene TRBV12-2; the table gives TRBD1 as D, unverified against the DNA. TRBV12-2 represents a pseudogene. CDR3 length: 12 amino acids. The CDR3 region has the DNA TGTGCAAGTCGCTTTGGGACAGCAGGGATGAACTTC. Amino acid sequence: CASRFGTAGMNF.